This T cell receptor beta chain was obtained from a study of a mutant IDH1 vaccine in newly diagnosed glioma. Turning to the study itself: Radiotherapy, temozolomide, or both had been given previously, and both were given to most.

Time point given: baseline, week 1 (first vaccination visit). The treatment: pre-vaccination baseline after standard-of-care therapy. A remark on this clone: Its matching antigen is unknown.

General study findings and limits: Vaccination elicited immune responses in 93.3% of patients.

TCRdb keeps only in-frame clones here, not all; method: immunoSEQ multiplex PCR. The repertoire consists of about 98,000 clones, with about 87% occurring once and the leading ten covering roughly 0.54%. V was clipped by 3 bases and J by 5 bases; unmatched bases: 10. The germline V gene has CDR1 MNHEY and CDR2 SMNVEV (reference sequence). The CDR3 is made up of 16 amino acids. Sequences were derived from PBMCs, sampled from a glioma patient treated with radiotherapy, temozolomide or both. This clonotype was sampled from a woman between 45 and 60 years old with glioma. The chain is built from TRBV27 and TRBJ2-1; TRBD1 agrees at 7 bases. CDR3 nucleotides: TGTGCCAGCAGTTTCCTAGTAGGGGGCGCGAACAATGAGCAGTTCTTC. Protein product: CASSFLVGGANNEQFF.